One T cell receptor beta chain is described in this entry. Its antigen target is currently unknown. No per-base quality is available; no much larger clone lies one base away. In the paper's terms, the time point label means: newly diagnosed GD, antithyroid drugs for less than 3 months. For both TCR sequencing and RNA sequencing, RNA was extracted from PBMCs in TRIzol. The diagnosis of Graves' disease was made according to American Thyroid Association guidelines. The patients came from an endocrinology department in Xi'an, China. From each patient, around 9 milliliters of peripheral blood was collected into an EDTA anticoagulant tube. Ficoll Paque Plus density gradient separation was used to isolate PBMCs, and no further T cell sorting was done. RNA quality was checked with an Agilent 2100 Bioanalyzer and agarose gel, and concentration with a NanoDrop 2000. This sample was included in a study of regulatory T cells in long-lasting Graves disease (dated by TCRdb to about 2021). About the investigation overall: Newly diagnosed Graves' disease patients had taken antithyroid drugs for less than 3 months. This study used TCR sequencing and RNA sequencing of peripheral blood to compare persistent Graves' disease patients against newly diagnosed Graves' disease patients. The study was conducted in China and was registered as a clinical trial. A total of 35 or so samples were covered by TCR sequencing, comprising approximately 13 persistent and approximately 20 newly diagnosed Graves' disease patients.

The library was produced with multiplex PCR. Sequencing took place on an Illumina HiSeq 4000. To build TCR beta libraries, CDR3 regions were amplified by Arm-PCR using iRepertoire HTBI primers. Before sequencing, the PCR products went through gel purification. The published analysis was carried out like this. Gene usage analysis of CDR3 amino acid clonotypes relied on the 55 to 80 TRBV and around 14 TRBJ segments identified across samples. Filtered high-quality paired reads were merged into contigs using COPE and FqMerger. BLAST was used to align contigs to IMGT TRBV, TRBD and TRBJ reference genes, with CDR3 defined following IMGT. Any clonotype with a frequency above 0.1% was counted as a highly expanded clone. Shannon entropy was used to measure repertoire diversity, and the Gini coefficient was used to measure V-J evenness. Clonotypes shared by more than one individual were considered public. TCRdb trimmed public reads at Q25 via fastp, called clones via MiXCR and kept in-frame beta chains. When rows share a CDR3 protein, they turn into one entry using the most common DNA and genes. These V and J calls derive from TCRdb rather than the authors' analysis. Within this sample are 350,000 to 450,000 distinct CDR3 sequences, with 15% of them counted one time only. The ten largest clones add up to roughly 8% of the sample.

The germline V end is reduced by 0 bases and the J end by 2 bases; junction bases left unmatched: 5. From the germline V gene, CDR1 is SGDLS and CDR2 is YYNGEE. Counted from cysteine to phenylalanine, this CDR3 has 18 amino acids. Only the CDR3 region is kept as DNA, spanning 54 bases read in frame from base 1. Study-wide conclusions, independent of this receptor: Compared with newly diagnosed patients, patients with persistent Graves' disease had lower TCR Shannon entropy and fewer highly expanded clones, which suggests clonal expansion. Peripheral blood alone was examined, since thyroid tissue, which constituted the primary lesion, could not be accessed. Preferential use of TRBV28, TRBJ1-2 and TRBJ2-5 was observed in persistent disease, whereas TRBV20-1 and TRBJ2-1 were favored in newly diagnosed disease. More public clonotypes were shared among persistent patients (under 3,000) than among newly diagnosed patients (roughly 1,000). Sequencing and analysis were limited to the TCR beta chain. The authors noted that the small sample size was a limitation that may lower accuracy.

Separately, the same data were catalogued under a study of T cells in Graves' hyperthyroidism and ophthalmopathy. The second study's authors report: Graves' hyperthyroidism was defined as stable when no progression to ophthalmopathy occurred over 18 months of follow-up. Hyperthyroidism patients were newly diagnosed, had a disease duration of under 2 months, and were aged 18 to 65 years. The study excluded patients with uncontrolled infections, other autoimmune diseases, pregnancy or lactation. Diagnoses were based on clinical symptoms, serum thyroxine and TRAb, thyroid ultrasound and orbital computed tomography. The TCR CDR3 was subjected to a first round of RT-PCR using the HTBI primer set and the Qiagen OneStep RT-PCR kit. Most expanded thyroid clonotypes (frequency above 0.001) were also found in blood, which suggests that blood repertoires may mirror thyroid immune responses. A 13 V-J signature model separated ophthalmopathy from stable hyperthyroidism, with about 90% sensitivity and about 81% specificity in cross-validation and 80%/75% in testing. During validation, the model predicted progression to ophthalmopathy a median of approximately 6.5 months ahead of onset, with more than 55% sensitivity and about 72% specificity. A discovery cohort of around 100 patients, 43 with Graves' ophthalmopathy and fewer than 65 with stable Graves' hyperthyroidism, was used to find distinguishing TCR V-J signatures. An independent validation cohort of fewer than 20 hyperthyroidism patients and approximately 15 patients who later progressed to ophthalmopathy tested prospective prediction of ophthalmopathy. The roughly 100 discovery patients were randomly divided into training and test sets at a 7:3 ratio. Thyroid tissue and blood T-cell repertoires from over 5 Graves' hyperthyroidism patients were also compared in the study. Once sampling was done, hyperthyroidism patients were given methimazole at a starting dose of 30 mg daily, whereas ophthalmopathy patients were given high-dose intravenous methylprednisolone. Libraries were constructed in a second round of multiplex PCR, after which size selection and purification were performed. The libraries were sequenced on an Illumina HiSeq2000 using paired-end 100 bp reads. SOAPnuke was used to process the raw data, throwing out any read that contained adapters or uncalled bases, had a mean Phred below 15, or lacked an exact constant-primer or identifier match. COPE v1.2.5 was used to merge high-quality paired reads, and clonotypes were defined as unique nucleotide sequences. Clonotypes were aligned to IMGT TRBV, TRBD and TRBJ reference segments using MiTCR v1.1. The analysis was restricted to V-J combinations with a frequency above 0.0001, which together covered 99.2% of the repertoires. The TCS score was defined as F50 (clonal expansion) divided by E x V (chaos), with BLOSUM62-based TCRdist calculated between CDR3 peptides within each V-J. Welch's t-statistics and random forest reduced approximately 520 V-J features to 13, which were used in a naive Bayes classifier (R e1071). Sample size was not statistically predetermined, and investigators were not blinded to group allocation. The paper reports TCR Vbeta CDR3 sequencing of roughly 140 peripheral blood samples: fewer than 50 ophthalmopathy, fewer than 80 hyperthyroidism and roughly 17 progressor patients.

The origin of this receptor is a woman aged 35 to 49 with Graves disease. Donor details come from another sample of the same person, matched by shared clones. This material consisted of peripheral blood mononuclear cells (PBMCs), taken at new diagnosis, from a patient treated with antithyroid drugs. The receptor chain draws on TRBV9 and TRBJ2-2; TRBD2 aligns with 12 central bases. CDR3 loop: CASSVATLAGGNTGELFF. The DNA reads as follows: TGTGCCAGCAGCGTAGCTACACTAGCGGGAGGTAACACCGGGGAGCTGTTTTTT.